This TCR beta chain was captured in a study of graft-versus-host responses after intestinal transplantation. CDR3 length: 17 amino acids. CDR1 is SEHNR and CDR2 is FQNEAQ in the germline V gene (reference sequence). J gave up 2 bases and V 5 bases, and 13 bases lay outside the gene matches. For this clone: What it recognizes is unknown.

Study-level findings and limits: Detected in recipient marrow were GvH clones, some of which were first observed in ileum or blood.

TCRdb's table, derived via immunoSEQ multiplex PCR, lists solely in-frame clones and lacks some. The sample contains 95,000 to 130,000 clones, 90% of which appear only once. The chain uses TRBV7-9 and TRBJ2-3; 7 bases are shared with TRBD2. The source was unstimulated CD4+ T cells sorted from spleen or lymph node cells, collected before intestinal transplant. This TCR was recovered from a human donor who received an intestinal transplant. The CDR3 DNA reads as TGTGCCAGCAGCCGACTGATGCGGGAGACCTACACAGATACGCAGTATTTT. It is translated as CASSRLMRETYTDTQYF.